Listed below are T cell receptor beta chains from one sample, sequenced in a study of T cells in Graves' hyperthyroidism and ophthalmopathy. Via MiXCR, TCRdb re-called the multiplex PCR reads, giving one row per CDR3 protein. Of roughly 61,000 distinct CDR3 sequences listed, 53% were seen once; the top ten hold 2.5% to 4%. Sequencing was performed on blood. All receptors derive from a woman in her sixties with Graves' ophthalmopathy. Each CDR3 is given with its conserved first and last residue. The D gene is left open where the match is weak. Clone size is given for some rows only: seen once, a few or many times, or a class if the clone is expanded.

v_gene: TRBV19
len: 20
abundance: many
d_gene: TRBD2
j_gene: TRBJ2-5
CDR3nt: TGTGCCAGTAGTATACGTCCCACGTCTAGCGGGAGGAGGGCGCAAGAGACCCAGTACTTC
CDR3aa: CASSIRPTSSGRRAQETQYF

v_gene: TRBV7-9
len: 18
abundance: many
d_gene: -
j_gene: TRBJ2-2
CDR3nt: TGTGCCAGCATCCCCGTTAGGGCTGGGACCCAAAACACCGGGGAGCTGTTTTTT
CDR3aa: CASIPVRAGTQNTGELFF

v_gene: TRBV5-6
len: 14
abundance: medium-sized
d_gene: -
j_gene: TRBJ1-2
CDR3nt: TGTGCCAGCAGCTTGGTGAGAGGGCTGAATGGCTACACCTTC
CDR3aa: CASSLVRGLNGYTF

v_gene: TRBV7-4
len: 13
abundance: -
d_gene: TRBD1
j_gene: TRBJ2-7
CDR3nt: TGTGCCAGCGCCGGACAGGGAGGCTACGAGCAGTACTTC
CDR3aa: CASAGQGGYEQYF

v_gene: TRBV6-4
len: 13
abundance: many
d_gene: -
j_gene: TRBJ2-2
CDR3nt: TGTGCCAGCAGTGACTTGGGGGCCGGGGAGCTGTTTTTT
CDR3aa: CASSDLGAGELFF

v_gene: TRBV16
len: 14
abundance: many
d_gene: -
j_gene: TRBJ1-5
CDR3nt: TGTGCCAGCAGCCCCCCGGGCGGCGGTCAGCCCCAGCATTTT
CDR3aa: CASSPPGGGQPQHF

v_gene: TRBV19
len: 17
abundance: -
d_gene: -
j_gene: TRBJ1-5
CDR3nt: TGTGCCAGCAAAATAGGCGCCGATGGACAGAGCAATCAGCCCCAGCACTTT
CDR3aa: CASKIGADGQSNQPQHF

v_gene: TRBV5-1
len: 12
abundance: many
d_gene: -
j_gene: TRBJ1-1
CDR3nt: TGCGCCAGCAGACAGGGAAACACTGAAGCTTTCTTT
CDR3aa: CASRQGNTEAFF

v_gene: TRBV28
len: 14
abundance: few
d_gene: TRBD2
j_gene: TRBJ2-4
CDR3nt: TGTGCCAGCAGTTTCGGGCAGGGAGGGGACATTCAGTACTTC
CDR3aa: CASSFGQGGDIQYF

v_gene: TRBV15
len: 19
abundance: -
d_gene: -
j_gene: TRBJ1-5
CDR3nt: -
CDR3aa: CATSSFAGELFFGEGSRHF

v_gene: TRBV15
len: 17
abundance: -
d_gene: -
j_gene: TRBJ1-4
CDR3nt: TGTGCCACCAGCAGAGCCCCTCCCGGGACCTGTGGGGAAAAACTGTTTTTT
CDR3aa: CATSRAPPGTCGEKLFF

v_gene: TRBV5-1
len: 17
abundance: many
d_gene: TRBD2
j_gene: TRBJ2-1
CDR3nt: TGCGCCAGCAGCCCTTACTCCTTTCTAGGCGGGGGTCGCGAGCAGTTCTTC
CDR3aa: CASSPYSFLGGGREQFF